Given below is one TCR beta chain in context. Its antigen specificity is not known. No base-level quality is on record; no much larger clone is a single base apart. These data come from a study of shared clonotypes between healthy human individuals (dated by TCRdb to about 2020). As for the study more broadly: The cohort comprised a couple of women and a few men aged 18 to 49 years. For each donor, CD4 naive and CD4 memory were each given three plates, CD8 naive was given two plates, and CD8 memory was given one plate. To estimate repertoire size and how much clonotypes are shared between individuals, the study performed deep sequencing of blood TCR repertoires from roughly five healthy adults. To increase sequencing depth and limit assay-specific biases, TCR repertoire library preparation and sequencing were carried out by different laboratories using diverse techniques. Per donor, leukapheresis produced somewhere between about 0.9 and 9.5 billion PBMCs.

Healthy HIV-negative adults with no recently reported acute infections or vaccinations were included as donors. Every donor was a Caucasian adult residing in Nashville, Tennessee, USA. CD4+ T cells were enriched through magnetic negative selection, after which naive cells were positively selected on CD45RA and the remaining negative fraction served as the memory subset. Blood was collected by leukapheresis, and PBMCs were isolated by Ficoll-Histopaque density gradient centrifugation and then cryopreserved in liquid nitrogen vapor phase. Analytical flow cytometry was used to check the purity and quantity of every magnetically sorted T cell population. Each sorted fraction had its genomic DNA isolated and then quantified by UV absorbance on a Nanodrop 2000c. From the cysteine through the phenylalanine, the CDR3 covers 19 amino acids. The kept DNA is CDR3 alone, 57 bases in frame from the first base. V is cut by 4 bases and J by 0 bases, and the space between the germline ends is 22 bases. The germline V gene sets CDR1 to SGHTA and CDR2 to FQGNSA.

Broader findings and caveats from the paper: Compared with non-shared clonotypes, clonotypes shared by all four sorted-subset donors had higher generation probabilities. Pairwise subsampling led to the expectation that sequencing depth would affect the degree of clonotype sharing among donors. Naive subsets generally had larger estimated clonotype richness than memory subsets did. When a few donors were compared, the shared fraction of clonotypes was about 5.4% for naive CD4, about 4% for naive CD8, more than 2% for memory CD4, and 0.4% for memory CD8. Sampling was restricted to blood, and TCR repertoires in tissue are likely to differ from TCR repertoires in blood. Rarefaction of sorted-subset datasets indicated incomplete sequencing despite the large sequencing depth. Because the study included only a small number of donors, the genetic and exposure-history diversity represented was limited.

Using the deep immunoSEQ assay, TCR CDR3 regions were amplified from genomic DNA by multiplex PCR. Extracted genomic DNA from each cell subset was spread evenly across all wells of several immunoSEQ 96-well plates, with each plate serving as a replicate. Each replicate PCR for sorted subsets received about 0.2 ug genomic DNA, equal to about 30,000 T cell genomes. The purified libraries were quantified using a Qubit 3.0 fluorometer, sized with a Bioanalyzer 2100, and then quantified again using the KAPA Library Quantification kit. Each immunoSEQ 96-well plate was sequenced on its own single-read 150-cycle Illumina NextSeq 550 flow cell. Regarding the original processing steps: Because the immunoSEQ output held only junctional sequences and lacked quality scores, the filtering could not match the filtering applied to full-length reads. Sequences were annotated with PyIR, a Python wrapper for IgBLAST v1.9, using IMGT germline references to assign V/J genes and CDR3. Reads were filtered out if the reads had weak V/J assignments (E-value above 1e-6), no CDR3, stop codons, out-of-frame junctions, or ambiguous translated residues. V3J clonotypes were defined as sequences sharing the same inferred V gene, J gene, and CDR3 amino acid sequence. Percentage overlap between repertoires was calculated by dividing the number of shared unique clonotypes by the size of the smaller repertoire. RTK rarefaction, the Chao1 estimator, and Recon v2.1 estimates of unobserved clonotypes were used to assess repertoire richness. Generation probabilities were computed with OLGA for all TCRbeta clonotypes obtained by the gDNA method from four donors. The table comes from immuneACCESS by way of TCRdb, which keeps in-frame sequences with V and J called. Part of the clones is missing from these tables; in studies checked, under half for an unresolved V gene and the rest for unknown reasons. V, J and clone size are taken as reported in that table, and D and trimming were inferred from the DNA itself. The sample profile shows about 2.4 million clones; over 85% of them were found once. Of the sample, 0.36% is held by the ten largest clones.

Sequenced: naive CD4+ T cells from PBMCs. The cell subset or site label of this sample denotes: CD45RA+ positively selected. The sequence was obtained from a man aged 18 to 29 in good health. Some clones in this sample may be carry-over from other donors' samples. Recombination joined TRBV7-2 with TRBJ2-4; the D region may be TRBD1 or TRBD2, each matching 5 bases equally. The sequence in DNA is TGTGCCAGCAGCTCAGGTCCGGGACGGACAATTCTAGCCAAAAACATTCAGTACTTC. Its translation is CASSSGPGRTILAKNIQYF.